Sequencing of this T cell receptor (beta chain) was carried out in a study of blood T cell repertoires in COVID-19. Study details: Some COVID-19 samples were acute and others convalescent; all came from the United States, Italy and Spain. Nucleic acid was either cDNA or gDNA, and it came from T cells, B-cell-depleted T cells, or PBMCs.

Germline loops: CDR1 SGHRS, CDR2 YFSETQ. The CDR3 totals 15 residues. The V segment lost 3 bases and the J segment 4 bases; nucleotides outside the gene matches: 9. Authors' data handling: By means of reference gene primer amplification, nucleated cell counts were estimated. Produced via immunoSEQ multiplex PCR; TCRdb's table is partial and in-frame only. V and J calls and clone size are those listed in that table; D and trimming were worked out from the DNA. Here the sample spans fewer than 300,000 clones, about 86% being singletons. The V call is TRBV5-1, the J call TRBJ2-5; 7 bases are shared with TRBD1. This TCR was sampled from a woman aged 60-70 years with active or convalescent COVID-19. Sample: peripheral blood. DNA for the CDR3: TGCGCCAGCAGCTCGACAGGGCAGGCGCGAGAGACCCAGTACTTC. It specifies CASSSTGQARETQYF. Full variable domain (remainder filled in from reference TRBV5-1 and TRBJ2-5): KAGVTQTPRYLIKTRGQQVTLSCSPISGHRSVSWYQQTPGQGLQFLFEYFSETQRNKGNFPGRFSGRQFSNSRSEMNVSTLELGDSALYLCASSSTGQARETQYFGPGTRLLVL.